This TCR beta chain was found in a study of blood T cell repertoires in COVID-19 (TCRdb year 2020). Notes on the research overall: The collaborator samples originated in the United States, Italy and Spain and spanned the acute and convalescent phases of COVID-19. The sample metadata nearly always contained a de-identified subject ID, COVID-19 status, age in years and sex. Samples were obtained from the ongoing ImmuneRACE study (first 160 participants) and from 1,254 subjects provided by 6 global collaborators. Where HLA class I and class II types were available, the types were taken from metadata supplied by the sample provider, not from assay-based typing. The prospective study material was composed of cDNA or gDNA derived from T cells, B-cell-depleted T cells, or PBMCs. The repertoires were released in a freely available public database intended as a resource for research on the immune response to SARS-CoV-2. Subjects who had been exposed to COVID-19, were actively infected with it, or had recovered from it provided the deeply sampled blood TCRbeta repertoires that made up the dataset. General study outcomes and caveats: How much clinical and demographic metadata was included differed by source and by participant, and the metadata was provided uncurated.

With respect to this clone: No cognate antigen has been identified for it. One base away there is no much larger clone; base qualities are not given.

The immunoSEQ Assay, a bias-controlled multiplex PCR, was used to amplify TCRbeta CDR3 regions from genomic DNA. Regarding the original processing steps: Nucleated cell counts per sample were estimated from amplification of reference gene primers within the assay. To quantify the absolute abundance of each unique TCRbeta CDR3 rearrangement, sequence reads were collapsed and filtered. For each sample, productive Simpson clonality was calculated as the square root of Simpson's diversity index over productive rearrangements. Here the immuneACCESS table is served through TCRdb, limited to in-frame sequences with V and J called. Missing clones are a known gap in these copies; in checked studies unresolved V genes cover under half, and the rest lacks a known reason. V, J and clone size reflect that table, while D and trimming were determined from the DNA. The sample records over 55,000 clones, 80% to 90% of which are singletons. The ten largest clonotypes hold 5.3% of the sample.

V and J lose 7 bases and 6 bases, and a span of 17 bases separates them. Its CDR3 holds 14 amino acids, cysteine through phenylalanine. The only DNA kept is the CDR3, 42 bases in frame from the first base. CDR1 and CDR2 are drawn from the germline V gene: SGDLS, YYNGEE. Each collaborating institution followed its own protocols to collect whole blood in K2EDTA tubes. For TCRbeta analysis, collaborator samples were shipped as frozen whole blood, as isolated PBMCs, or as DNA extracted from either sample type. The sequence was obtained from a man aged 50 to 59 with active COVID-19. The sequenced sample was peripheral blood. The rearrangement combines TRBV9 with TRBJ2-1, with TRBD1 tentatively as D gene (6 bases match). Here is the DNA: TGTGCCAGCGGGGGCAGGAGGTTGGTCAATGAGCAGTTCTTC. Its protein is CASGGRRLVNEQFF.